The rows below give T cell receptor beta chains drawn from one sample of a study of cytomegalovirus exposure and HLA in healthy donors. Repertoires were generated with immunoSEQ multiplex PCR, while TCRdb's copy carries only in-frame clones and drops some. Among around 57,000 clones listed, about 90% were seen once. Source material: PBMCs. Every receptor here comes from a man aged 25 to 45 in good health and CMV-seropositive. Each CDR3 is given with its conserved first and last residue. The D gene is left open where the match is weak. For some rows the clone size is stated as once, few or many, or as a class when expanded; others skip it.

clone_size	j_call	d_call	v_call	cdr3_nt	cdr3_aa
NA	TRBJ2-5	NA	TRBV5-1	TGCGCCAGCAGCTTAAGCGGGTCTCAAGAGACCCAGTACTTC	CASSLSGSQETQYF
once	TRBJ2-3	TRBD2	TRBV4-1	TGCGCCAGCAGCCGGACTAGCGGGAGAACAGATACGCAGTATTTT	CASSRTSGRTDTQYF
NA	TRBJ1-2	NA	TRBV10-2	TGCGCCAGCAGTCTCTCCCGGGATGTAGGCTATGGCTACACCTTC	CASSLSRDVGYGYTF
once	TRBJ2-5	TRBD2	TRBV27	TGTGCCAGCAGTTTTAGCGGGAGGGTGGAGACCCAGTACTTC	CASSFSGRVETQYF
NA	TRBJ2-7	NA	TRBV5-1	TGCGCCAGCAGCGTCGGAGTTGCCTACGAGCAGTACTTC	CASSVGVAYEQYF
NA	TRBJ2-1	NA	TRBV2	TGTGCCAGCAGTGAAGTGACTAAGGGTGAGCAGTTCTTC	CASSEVTKGEQFF
NA	TRBJ2-2	NA	TRBV2	TGTGCCAGCACCCCTAACACCGGGGAGCTGTTTTTT	CASTPNTGELFF
NA	TRBJ1-1	TRBD1	TRBV14	TGTGCCAGCAGCACCGGACAGGTGGACACTGAAGCTTTCTTT	CASSTGQVDTEAFF
NA	TRBJ1-1	NA	TRBV27	TGTGCCAGCAGTACAGACAGGTGGCTGAACACTGAAGCTTTCTTT	CASSTDRWLNTEAFF
once	TRBJ1-5	NA	TRBV6-5	TGTGCCAGCAGTTATTCTATAGATAGCAATCAGCCCCAGCATTTT	CASSYSIDSNQPQHF
NA	TRBJ2-7	NA	TRBV28	TGTGCCAGCAGTTTCCTTACCCCTCGGGGAGCGGAAGACTACGAGCAGTACTTC	CASSFLTPRGAEDYEQYF
NA	TRBJ2-1	TRBD2	TRBV28	TGTGCCAGCAGTCCCCAATCCCCTCGAATAGCGGGAGGAACCTACAATGAGCAGTTCTTC	CASSPQSPRIAGGTYNEQFF
NA	TRBJ2-1	TRBD1	TRBV6-5	TGTGCCAGCAGCCCCGGGACAGGGGCCTACAATGAGCAGTTCTTC	CASSPGTGAYNEQFF
once	TRBJ1-1	NA	TRBV7-8	TGTGCCAGCAGTCCCCCCTCAACAGGGATGAACACTGAAGCTTTCTTT	CASSPPSTGMNTEAFF
NA	TRBJ2-2	TRBD2	TRBV11-2	TGTGCCAGCAGACCTTTAGCGGGAGCTAACACCGGGGAGCTGTTTTTT	CASRPLAGANTGELFF
NA	TRBJ1-5	NA	TRBV5-1	TGCGCCAGCAGCTTGGATGGAGGGTGGAATCAGCCCCAGCATTTT	CASSLDGGWNQPQHF
NA	TRBJ1-5	NA	TRBV2	TGTGCCAGCAGTAGAAACCTGGGCGGGGGTCAGCCCCAGCATTTT	CASSRNLGGGQPQHF
NA	TRBJ2-2	NA	TRBV5-5	TGTGCCAGCAGCCTACAGGACGGCGAGAACACCGGGGAGCTGTTTTTT	CASSLQDGENTGELFF
NA	TRBJ2-3	TRBD1	TRBV2	TGTGCCAGCTGTTTCTTAGGGACAGGGGTTTCGGATACGCAGTATTTT	CASCFLGTGVSDTQYF
NA	TRBJ2-1	NA	TRBV28	TGTGCCAGTCGGGACATTAGGGATGAGCAGTTCTTC	CASRDIRDEQFF
NA	TRBJ1-6	NA	TRBV7-2	TGTGCCAGCAGCTTTCCGAATTCACCCCTCCACTTT	CASSFPNSPLHF
NA	TRBJ2-1	NA	TRBV6-5	TGTGCCAGCAAAGCAGGGTCTAAAGAGCAGTTCTTC	CASKAGSKEQFF
once	TRBJ2-2	NA	TRBV19	TGTGCCAGTAGTTTGGGGGCTTGGACCGGGGAGCTGTTTTTT	CASSLGAWTGELFF
NA	TRBJ2-5	NA	TRBV28	TGTGCCAGCAGTTTCTCACAGGGTGGGAAAGAGACCCAGTACTTC	CASSFSQGGKETQYF
once	TRBJ2-5	TRBD2	TRBV11-2	TGTGCCAGCAGCTCGGTAACTAGCGGGAGTTACCAAGAGACCCAGTACTTC	CASSSVTSGSYQETQYF
NA	TRBJ2-2	TRBD2	TRBV11-2	TGTGCCAGCAGCTCGTACCCGGCGGGAGGAGACACCGGGGAGCTGTTTTTT	CASSSYPAGGDTGELFF
NA	TRBJ2-2	TRBD2	TRBV9	TGTGCCAGTGAGGGACTAGCGGAGAACACCGGGGAGCTGTTTTTT	CASEGLAENTGELFF
NA	TRBJ1-1	NA	TRBV19	TGTGCCAGTAGTATGGGGAGAATGAACACTGAAGCTTTCTTT	CASSMGRMNTEAFF
NA	TRBJ1-1	TRBD1	TRBV18	TGTGCCAGCTCAGAGGGACAGGAGAACACTGAAGCTTTCTTT	CASSEGQENTEAFF